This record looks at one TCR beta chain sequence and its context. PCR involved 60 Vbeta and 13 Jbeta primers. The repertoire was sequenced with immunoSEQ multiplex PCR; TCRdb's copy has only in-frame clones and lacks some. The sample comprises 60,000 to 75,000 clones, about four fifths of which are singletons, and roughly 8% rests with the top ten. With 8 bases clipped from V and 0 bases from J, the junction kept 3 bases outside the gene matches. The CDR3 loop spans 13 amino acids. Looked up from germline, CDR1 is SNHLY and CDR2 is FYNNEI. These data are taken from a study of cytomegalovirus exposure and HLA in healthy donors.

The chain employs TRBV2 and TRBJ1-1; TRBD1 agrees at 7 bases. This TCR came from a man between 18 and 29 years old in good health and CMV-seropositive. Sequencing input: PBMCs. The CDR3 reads CASQDRLNTEAFF. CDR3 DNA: TGTGCCAGCCAGGACAGGCTGAACACTGAAGCTTTCTTT.